A selection of T cell receptor beta chains follows, all from one sample in a study of CD8 T cells in Susac syndrome. MiXCR, run by TCRdb on the immunoSEQ multiplex PCR reads, gives a single entry per CDR3 protein. Here the sample spans 150,000 to 200,000 distinct CDR3 sequences, approximately 95% being singletons. The sequencing input was CD8+ T cells from PBMCs. Receptors were obtained from a human donor with multiple sclerosis. Both conserved end residues are part of each CDR3. A D gene is named only where the DNA matches it firmly. Size values are once, few and many counts, or a class for expanded clones, and some rows have none.

.	TRBV12-3/TRBV12-4	TRBD2	TRBJ2-7	TGTGCCAGCAGTTTCGTTACTAGCGGAGGGAGCTCCTACGAGCAGTACTTC	CASSFVTSGGSSYEQYF
.	TRBV12-3/TRBV12-4	.	TRBJ1-4	TGTGCCAGCAGTTTAGCGGGGCCCGGAACTAATGAAAAACTGTTTTTT	CASSLAGPGTNEKLFF
.	TRBV13	TRBD2	TRBJ2-7	TGTGCCAGCAGCCCAGCGGGGAGCTACGAGCAGTACTTC	CASSPAGSYEQYF
.	TRBV9	.	TRBJ2-5	TGTGCCAGCAGCCCCCGACGATCGAGCGGCGAAGAGACCCAGTACTTC	CASSPRRSSGEETQYF
.	TRBV27	.	TRBJ2-1	TGTGCCAGCAGTGAAGGGCCCTACAATGAGCAGTTCTTC	CASSEGPYNEQFF
.	TRBV7-9	TRBD1	TRBJ1-2	TGTGCCAGCAGCTTGGACAGGGATGGCTACACCTTC	CASSLDRDGYTF
.	TRBV2	.	TRBJ2-7	TGTGCCAGCAGTGTGGACGGGAATTACGAGCAGTACTTC	CASSVDGNYEQYF
.	TRBV28	TRBD1	TRBJ1-5	TGTGCCAGCAGTGAAACAGGGGTCTGGAATCAGCCCCAGCATTTT	CASSETGVWNQPQHF
.	TRBV2	.	TRBJ2-6	TGTGCCAGCAGGGGCCGGAGGGCTGGGGCCAACGTCCTGACTTTC	CASRGRRAGANVLTF
.	TRBV6-5	TRBD1	TRBJ1-5	TGTGCCAGCAGTTACGAGGGGGCCGGGCAGCCCCAGCATTTT	CASSYEGAGQPQHF
.	TRBV9	TRBD2	TRBJ2-1	TGTGCCAGCAGCGCTAGCGGGGCCCGAAGGTCCTACAATGAGCAGTTCTTC	CASSASGARRSYNEQFF
.	TRBV29-1	.	TRBJ1-4	TGCAGCGTTGAAGGGTTGGGGGGGAATGAAAAACTGTTTTTT	CSVEGLGGNEKLFF
.	TRBV12-3/TRBV12-4	.	TRBJ2-1	TGTGCCAGCAGTTTCGGCATCATTGAGCAGTTCTTC	CASSFGIIEQFF
.	TRBV3-1	TRBD2	TRBJ2-7	TGTGCCAGCAGCCAGGGACTAGCGACCTCCTACGAGCAGTACTTC	CASSQGLATSYEQYF
.	TRBV20-1	.	TRBJ1-1	TGCAGTGCTTCCAGGGGTCGGGGCACTGAAGCTTTCTTT	CSASRGRGTEAFF
.	TRBV12-3/TRBV12-4	TRBD2	TRBJ2-1	TGTGCCAGCAGTTTGCTAGCGGGAGAGTACAATGAGCAGTTCTTC	CASSLLAGEYNEQFF
few	TRBV12-3/TRBV12-4	.	TRBJ2-7	TGTGCCAGCAGTTTAGAAGGGACAACCTACGAGCAGTACTTC	CASSLEGTTYEQYF
.	TRBV13	.	TRBJ1-5	TGTGCCAGCAGTATAAATAGCAATCAGCCCCAGCATTTT	CASSINSNQPQHF
.	TRBV13	TRBD1	TRBJ1-2	TGTGCCAGCAGCTTTCAGGGGGCGACCTATGGCTACACCTTC	CASSFQGATYGYTF
.	TRBV27	.	TRBJ2-7	TGTGCCAGCAGTTATAGGGGCTTTAACGAGCAGTACTTC	CASSYRGFNEQYF
.	TRBV20-1	TRBD1	TRBJ1-1	TGCAGTGCTAGTGGAGGGGGGGACAGGGGTCCCACTGAAGCTTTCTTT	CSASGGGDRGPTEAFF
.	TRBV12-3/TRBV12-4	.	TRBJ2-1	TGTGCCAGCAGTTTAGACAGCCGGCAGTTCTTC	CASSLDSRQFF
once	TRBV20-1	.	TRBJ2-7	TGCAGTGCTAGAGGTACCCGGGGGGCCCATTACGAGCAGTACTTC	CSARGTRGAHYEQYF
.	TRBV3-1	TRBD2	TRBJ2-1	TGTGCCAGCAGCCCAGCAACTAGCGGTTACAATGAGCAGTTCTTC	CASSPATSGYNEQFF
.	TRBV24-1	.	TRBJ2-7	TGTGCCACCCACAGGGAACTAAAATACGAGCAGTACTTC	CATHRELKYEQYF
once	TRBV7-9	TRBD1	TRBJ2-7	TGTGCCAGCAGCTTCCCCAGGGGGAACGAGCAGTACTTC	CASSFPRGNEQYF
.	TRBV5-1	.	TRBJ2-7	TGCGCCAGCAGCTTGGAGGACGGCCGAAATAGCTACGAGCAGTACTTC	CASSLEDGRNSYEQYF
.	TRBV20-1	.	TRBJ2-1	TGCAGTGCTGATGATTCCTACAATGAGCAGTTCTTC	CSADDSYNEQFF
.	TRBV7-9	.	TRBJ2-2	TGTGCCAGCAGCTTCGACTCCAACACCGGGGAGCTGTTTTTT	CASSFDSNTGELFF
once	TRBV3-1	.	TRBJ2-1	TGTGCCAGCAGCCTCCGGGGGAGCTCCTACAATGAGCAGTTCTTC	CASSLRGSSYNEQFF
.	TRBV15	.	TRBJ2-7	TGTGCCACCAGCAGAGGTGGAGTCGGCTACGAGCAGTACTTC	CATSRGGVGYEQYF
.	TRBV3-1	TRBD1	TRBJ1-6	TGTGCCAGCAGCCAGGGACAGTATAATTCACCCCTCCACTTT	CASSQGQYNSPLHF
.	TRBV28	.	TRBJ2-4	TGTGCCAGCAGTTTATCCGCCAAAAACATTCAGTACTTC	CASSLSAKNIQYF
.	TRBV4-2	.	TRBJ2-4	TGTGCCAGCAGCCAGGGTTATGCGGGCCCAGGAAACATTCAGTACTTC	CASSQGYAGPGNIQYF
.	TRBV2	.	TRBJ1-3	TGTGCCAGCAGTGAAGCGATGGGAATGGGCTGGGACACCATATATTTT	CASSEAMGMGWDTIYF
.	TRBV10-3	.	TRBJ2-7	TGTGCCATCAGTGCCTACTACGAGCAGTACTTC	CAISAYYEQYF
.	TRBV20-1	TRBD2	TRBJ2-1	TGCAGTGCTAGACCCTCTAGCGGGAGGCTCTACAATGAGCAGTTCTTC	CSARPSSGRLYNEQFF
.	TRBV3-1	.	TRBJ2-4	TGTGCCAGCAGCTCCCTCCGAGTAGCCAAAAACATTCAGTACTTC	CASSSLRVAKNIQYF
.	TRBV20-1	TRBD2	TRBJ2-1	TGCAGTGCTAGACATCTAGCGGGAGCTTACAATGAGCAGTTCTTC	CSARHLAGAYNEQFF
.	TRBV29-1	.	TRBJ1-1	TGCAGCGTTGTTCATCCGACCACTGAAGCTTTCTTT	CSVVHPTTEAFF
.	TRBV29-1	.	TRBJ2-1	TGCAGCCCGGTCTCGAGGTACAATGAGCAGTTCTTC	CSPVSRYNEQFF
.	TRBV2	.	TRBJ1-2	TGTGCCAGCCCGCTATGGGGGGCAGAAGGCTACACCTTC	CASPLWGAEGYTF
.	TRBV20-1	.	TRBJ2-2	TGCAGTGCTAGACCGTCATTAGCCGGGGAGCTGTTTTTT	CSARPSLAGELFF
.	TRBV29-1	.	TRBJ2-3	TGCAGCGTTTGGGGAGGACAGGAGTTAGATACGCAGTATTTT	CSVWGGQELDTQYF
.	TRBV12-3/TRBV12-4	.	TRBJ2-4	TGTGCCAGCAGTAAGTCCGGGGCCAAAAACATTCAGTACTTC	CASSKSGAKNIQYF
.	TRBV12-5	.	TRBJ1-1	TGTGCTAGTGGTATCGGGACACCTGAAGCTTTCTTT	CASGIGTPEAFF
.	TRBV20-1	.	TRBJ1-2	TGCAGTGCCCCGACAGAAGCTAACTATGGCTACACCTTC	CSAPTEANYGYTF
.	TRBV19	.	TRBJ1-1	TGTGCCAGTTCCCACGGCGGGGCGGAAGCTTTCTTT	CASSHGGAEAFF
.	TRBV11-2	.	TRBJ1-4	TGTGCCAGCAGCTTAGGGGTTCGCACTAATGAAAAACTGTTTTTT	CASSLGVRTNEKLFF
.	TRBV20-1	.	TRBJ2-7	TGCAGTGCTATACAGGGAATGGGCTACGAGCAGTACTTC	CSAIQGMGYEQYF
.	TRBV27	.	TRBJ2-3	TGTGCCACCTACGCAGATACGCAGTATTTT	CATYADTQYF
.	TRBV3-1	TRBD2	TRBJ2-1	TGTGCCAGCAGCCCGAACGGGCGGGTAGCGGGAGGCAATGAGCAGTTCTTC	CASSPNGRVAGGNEQFF
.	TRBV27	TRBD1	TRBJ1-1	TGTGCCAGCAGTCTTAGACAGGGAGGCACTGAAGCTTTCTTT	CASSLRQGGTEAFF
.	TRBV15	TRBD1	TRBJ2-3	TGTGCCACCAGCGGAGGACAGGGGGTAACAGATACGCAGTATTTT	CATSGGQGVTDTQYF